The rows below give T cell receptor beta chains drawn from one sample of a study of blood T cell repertoires in COVID-19. The repertoire was sequenced with immunoSEQ multiplex PCR; TCRdb's copy has only in-frame clones and lacks some. The sample consists of tens of thousands of clones, about 88% of them appearing once. The sequencing sample was made of peripheral blood. The origin of the receptors is an older man with acute or convalescent COVID-19. Both conserved end residues are part of each CDR3. The D gene is left open where the match is weak. Clone size, where shown, is once, few, many, or a class for clones that have expanded.

clone size: NA
D gene: NA
J gene: TRBJ1-6
V gene: TRBV25-1
CDR3 DNA: TGTGCCAGCAGTCCCCCGGAGGTAAGAAGCTCCTATAATTCACCCCTCCACTTT
CDR3 protein: CASSPPEVRSSYNSPLHF

clone size: NA
D gene: TRBD2
J gene: TRBJ2-5
V gene: TRBV28
CDR3 DNA: TGTGCCAGCAGTCCTAGCGGGGGGCAAGAGACCCAGTACTTC
CDR3 protein: CASSPSGGQETQYF

clone size: NA
D gene: TRBD1
J gene: TRBJ1-1
V gene: TRBV30
CDR3 DNA: TGTGCCTGGAGGATCCGGGACAGGGGGCCGAACACTGAAGCTTTCTTT
CDR3 protein: CAWRIRDRGPNTEAFF

clone size: NA
D gene: TRBD1
J gene: TRBJ1-1
V gene: TRBV19
CDR3 DNA: TGTGCCAGTAGACCAGGGGGCGGGGGCACTGAAGCTTTCTTT
CDR3 protein: CASRPGGGGTEAFF

clone size: NA
D gene: TRBD2
J gene: TRBJ2-7
V gene: TRBV19
CDR3 DNA: TGTGCCAGTAGTTGGGGGGGCTCCTACGAGCAGTACTTC
CDR3 protein: CASSWGGSYEQYF

clone size: NA
D gene: NA
J gene: TRBJ2-5
V gene: TRBV7-9
CDR3 DNA: TGTGCCAGCAGCTTAGACGGCCAGGCGGAGACCCAGTACTTC
CDR3 protein: CASSLDGQAETQYF

clone size: once
D gene: TRBD1
J gene: TRBJ2-7
V gene: TRBV4-3
CDR3 DNA: TGCGCCAGCAGTTATCTCCACAGGGGCTCCTACGAGCAGTACTTC
CDR3 protein: CASSYLHRGSYEQYF

clone size: NA
D gene: NA
J gene: TRBJ1-6
V gene: TRBV9
CDR3 DNA: TGTGCCAGCAGCGTAGGCGGGGAAAATTCACCCCTCCACTTT
CDR3 protein: CASSVGGENSPLHF

clone size: NA
D gene: TRBD2
J gene: TRBJ2-3
V gene: TRBV28
CDR3 DNA: TGTGCCAGCAGTCCCACCCAGGTGGTAGCGGGGGGGCTCACAGATACGCAGTATTTT
CDR3 protein: CASSPTQVVAGGLTDTQYF

clone size: NA
D gene: TRBD1
J gene: TRBJ2-3
V gene: TRBV28
CDR3 DNA: TGTGCCAGCCTCATCAGGGGGATCTTAGGGGATACGCAGTATTTT
CDR3 protein: CASLIRGILGDTQYF

clone size: NA
D gene: NA
J gene: TRBJ2-1
V gene: TRBV18
CDR3 DNA: TGTGCCAGCTCACCGCAGAATTACAATGAGCAGTTCTTC
CDR3 protein: CASSPQNYNEQFF

clone size: few
D gene: TRBD1
J gene: TRBJ1-5
V gene: TRBV19
CDR3 DNA: TGTGCCAGTAAAAGTGGAGACAGGGGCGGCAATCAGCCCCAGCATTTT
CDR3 protein: CASKSGDRGGNQPQHF

clone size: NA
D gene: TRBD1
J gene: TRBJ2-5
V gene: TRBV7-3
CDR3 DNA: TGTGCCAGCAGCTTGACAGGGGGGGTAGAGACCCAGTACTTC
CDR3 protein: CASSLTGGVETQYF

clone size: NA
D gene: TRBD2
J gene: TRBJ2-1
V gene: TRBV7-9
CDR3 DNA: TGTGCCAGCAGCTTCGCGGGGGCCTACAATGAGCAGTTCTTC
CDR3 protein: CASSFAGAYNEQFF